The 28 T cell receptor beta chains below were found in one sample sequenced in a study of identical twins (TCRdb year 2016). The protocol used for the library was 5' RACE. This sample was sequenced with an Illumina HiSeq 2000. TCRdb took the public reads, trimmed them with fastp at Q25, ran MiXCR for clone calling and kept in-frame beta chains. One record per CDR3 amino acid sequence lists the most common genes and DNA. The table for this sample lists approximately 250,000 distinct CDR3 sequences; about 6.7% of them were counted only once. The biggest ten clones account for roughly 14% of the sample. These sequences were also reported in another study, on T cells expressing NK-cell markers.

Material: CD8+ T cells sorted from blood. The receptor source for this set is a woman younger than 35 in good health.

This clonotype appeared many times. CDR3 bases: TGTGCCAGCAGCGTAGAGGGGCGCGGAGCCTACGAGCAGTACTTC. It is translated as CASSVEGRGAYEQYF. The chain has TRBV9 and TRBJ2-7; a possible D gene is TRBD1 (5 bases). V gave up 0 bases and J gave up 2 bases, with 12 bases separating them. Per germline, CDR1 SGDLS and CDR2 YYNGEE. This CDR3 has 15 amino acids.

The CDR3 DNA follows: TGTGCCAGCAGTGCGATTAGAGGCTACGAGCAGTACTTC. Translation: CASSAIRGYEQYF. The chain is built from TRBV27 and TRBJ2-7; D call uncertain. Trimming shortened V by 5 bases and J by 3 bases, and 11 bases separated the two germline ends. This CDR3 contains 13 residues. Per the germline V gene, CDR1 is MNHEY and CDR2 is SMNVEV (reference sequence).

This clonotype has ten or more counts. The chain combines TRBV5-1 with TRBJ2-7; D is unresolved. V lost 5 bases and J lost 2, with 5 bases in between. The V gene's germline CDR1 is SGHRS and CDR2 YFSETQ. The CDR3 extends over 11 amino acids. The CDR3 nucleotides are TGCGCCAGCAGTGGGGCCTACGAGCAGTACTTC. This gives the protein CASSGAYEQYF.

The chain couples TRBV10-3 to TRBJ2-1; D remains unclear. Between the trimmed V and J ends, which lost 10 bases and 9 bases, there was a span of 25 bases. The CDR3 contains 15 residues. Germline V gives CDR1 ENHRY, CDR2 SYGVKD. CDR3 coding DNA: TGTGCCACACGGGTGGCAGGACCCCTGCACGGTGAGCAGTTCTTC. Protein: CATRVAGPLHGEQFF.

The table lists this clonotype with many counts. This sequence joins TRBV3-1 and TRBJ2-7, with a tentative D call TRBD1 (5 bases). V was clipped by 2 bases and J by 6 bases, with 32 bases between them. Germline values: CDR1 LGHDT, CDR2 YNNKEL (reference sequence). The CDR3 is 20 amino acids. The CDR3 DNA follows: TGTGCCAGCAGCCAACATGAGCCGTGGCACTCTAGGGGCTCACTACTCGAGCAGTACTTC. Translating gives CASSQHEPWHSRGSLLEQYF.

This clonotype was observed at least ten times. The chain uses TRBV6-2 or TRBV6-3 and TRBJ2-1, with 9 bases identical to TRBD2. After removal of 6 bases from V and 2 bases from J, the junction contained 17 bases not matched to a gene. The CDR3 totals 19 residues. From germline, CDR1 is MNHEY and CDR2 SVGEGT. The CDR3 sequence is CASSPMYGSGSGAYNEQFF. The CDR3 nucleotides read TGTGCCAGCAGCCCTATGTACGGTAGCGGGAGCGGGGCCTACAATGAGCAGTTCTTC.

V usage is TRBV9 and J usage is TRBJ2-7; 8 nucleotides align to TRBD2. Trimming at V came to 4 bases and at J to 3 bases, leaving 6 bases not matched to a gene. CDR1 SGDLS and CDR2 YYNGEE come from the germline V gene. This CDR3 spans 14 amino acids. In nucleotides, the CDR3 is TGTGCCAGCAGCCGTAGCGGGACCAGCTACGAGCAGTACTTC. Protein sequence: CASSRSGTSYEQYF.

There are a few counts of this clonotype. V usage is TRBV12-3 or TRBV12-4 and J usage is TRBJ1-5; D is unclear. Trimming took off 2 bases at V and 7 bases at J, with 6 bases between the two ends. There are 12 residues in the CDR3. The CDR3 sequence is CASSLTGQPQHF. CDR3 bases: TGTGCCAGCAGTTTAACCGGGCAGCCCCAGCATTTT.

This chain joins TRBV12-3 or TRBV12-4 and TRBJ2-1; D gene uncertain. V lost 3 bases and J 6 bases, leaving 6 bases between the germline ends. The CDR3 has 12 residues. The CDR3 reads CASSFQTNEQFF. Written as DNA, the CDR3 is TGTGCCAGCAGTTTCCAGACCAATGAGCAGTTCTTC.

The chain joins TRBV20-1 to TRBJ1-2; 8 bases are a match to TRBD1. Germline V gives CDR1 DFQATT, CDR2 SNEGSKA (reference sequence). The CDR3 is 17 residues long. Trimming at V came to 7 bases and at J to 0 bases, leaving 16 bases not matched to a gene. The CDR3 spells CSVRDFGQGNANYGYTF. CDR3 DNA: TGCAGTGTGAGGGATTTTGGACAGGGTAACGCTAACTATGGCTACACCTTC.

Concerning this clonotype itself: Relative to the germline gene, one junction end is altered; a read error may explain this. The rearrangement uses TRBV19 and TRBJ2-1, with 10 bases matching TRBD2. The CDR3 is 12 amino acids. Per germline, CDR1 LNHDA and CDR2 SQIVND (reference sequence). CDR3 region: CASSSSGSLAVF. The CDR3 DNA reads TGTGCCAGTAGTTCTAGCGGGAGTCTTGCTGTCTTC.

This clonotype was observed a few times. The chain is built from TRBV20-1 and TRBJ2-7; D gene uncertain. Germline-derived CDR1 and CDR2 are DFQATT and SNEGSKA (reference sequence). The V end was cut by 6 bases, the J end by 6 bases, with 12 bases between. The CDR3 extends over 11 amino acids. DNA of the CDR3: TGCAGTGCCGCGGAGTTAGGCGAGCAGTACTTC. This encodes CSAAELGEQYF.

This clonotype was recorded a few times. V is TRBV12-3 or TRBV12-4 and J is TRBJ2-7; TRBD2 is a possible D gene (5 bases). The V end lost 6 bases, the J end lost 2 bases, and 14 bases lay between the germline ends. The CDR3 consists of 14 residues. The CDR3 region has the DNA TGTGCCAGCAGCACCGCCGGAGGTGCCTACGAGCAGTACTTC. Amino acids: CASSTAGGAYEQYF.

The chain is built from TRBV12-3 or TRBV12-4 and TRBJ2-1, with 8 bases aligning to TRBD2. The CDR3 has 16 amino acids. With V trimmed by 1 base and J by 5 bases, 7 bases remained unmatched. As DNA, the CDR3 is TGTGCCAGCAGTTTAGGTGCGGGGGGATTAAACAATGAGCAGTTCTTC. Its translation: CASSLGAGGLNNEQFF.

This clonotype was counted ten times or more. The chain is built from TRBV14 and TRBJ2-7; 10 positions agree with TRBD2. CDR3 length equals 15 residues. The V gene's germline CDR1 is SGHDN and CDR2 FVKESK. The V and J ends lost 2 bases and 5 bases, in that order; junction bases with no gene match: 6. The CDR3, as DNA: TGTGCCAGCAGCCAAAGCGGGAGGGCCGCCGACGAGCAGTACTTC. Amino acids: CASSQSGRAADEQYF.

This clonotype was found many times. V is TRBV7-9 and J is TRBJ2-2, with TRBD2 identical over 9 bases. The CDR3 contains 16 residues. Germline V gene data show CDR1 as SEHNR and CDR2 as FQNEAQ (reference sequence). Trimming removed 2 bases from V and 1 base from J; junction bases left unmatched: 2. The CDR3: CASSLSSGVNTGELFF. The CDR3 nucleotides read TGTGCCAGCAGCTTATCTAGCGGGGTGAACACCGGGGAGCTGTTTTTT. The entire variable domain, with the rest obtained from reference TRBV7-9 and TRBJ2-2, is as follows: DTGVSQNPRHKITKRGQNVTFRCDPISEHNRLYWYRQTLGQGPEFLTYFQNEAQLEKSRLLSDRFSAERPKGSFSTLEIQRTEQGDSAMYLCASSLSSGVNTGELFFGEGSRLTVL.

V usage is TRBV27 and J usage is TRBJ1-1, with 7 bases that match TRBD1. The CDR3 consists of 12 residues. Germline values: CDR1 MNHEY, CDR2 SMNVEV (reference sequence). With V trimmed by 6 bases and J by 8 bases, 6 bases remained unmatched. The chain's CDR3 is CASRIGGREAFF. The CDR3 nucleotides are TGTGCCAGCAGGATAGGGGGCAGAGAAGCTTTCTTT.

This clonotype was counted many times. J is TRBJ1-2 and V is TRBV7-2; D is perhaps TRBD1 (6 bases). The germline CDR1 and CDR2 sequences are SGHTA and FQGNSA. V dropped 5 bases and J dropped 8 bases, with 15 bases sitting between them. The CDR3 spans 13 residues. CDR3 DNA sequence: TGTGCCAGCAGCATACCTAACAGGGACGGCTACACCTTC. As protein: CASSIPNRDGYTF.

Ten or more counts support this clonotype. The V gene is TRBV27, the J gene TRBJ2-7; weak D call: TRBD1 (6 bases). Looked up from germline, CDR1 is MNHEY and CDR2 is SMNVEV (reference sequence). V dropped 6 bases and J dropped 3 bases, with 18 bases sitting between them. The CDR3 consists of 15 residues. The CDR3 region has the DNA TGTGCCAGCAGCCGAAGAGGACAGCCGTTCTACGAGCAGTACTTC. Protein product: CASSRRGQPFYEQYF.

This clonotype was found many times. The chain recombines TRBV3-1 with TRBJ2-7; 11 bases line up with TRBD2. The germline CDR1 and CDR2 sequences are LGHDT and YNNKEL (reference sequence). The ends lost 4 bases at V and 6 bases at J; junction bases unmatched: 11. The CDR3 spans 16 residues. CDR3: CASSPGLAGFGTEQYF. The CDR3 region has the DNA TGTGCCAGCAGCCCCGGACTAGCGGGCTTTGGGACCGAGCAGTACTTC.

This clonotype came up a few times. The gene calls are TRBV6-5 and TRBJ2-7; D gene unclear. Germline CDR1 is MNHEY and CDR2 is SVGAGI. The CDR3 has 12 residues. Trimming took off 0 bases at V and 3 bases at J, with 3 bases between the two ends. The CDR3 reads CASSYSNYEQYF. In nucleotides, the CDR3 is TGTGCCAGCAGTTACTCCAACTACGAGCAGTACTTC.

The V gene is TRBV6-5, the J gene TRBJ2-7; D gene uncertain. The CDR3 is 11 residues long. The germline V gene encodes CDR1 MNHEY and CDR2 SVGAGI. Trimming removed 4 bases at V and 7 bases at J, with 8 bases between. The CDR3 region is CASSSVSEQYF. In DNA, the CDR3 is TGTGCCAGCAGTTCGGTCAGTGAGCAGTACTTC.

The chain couples TRBV5-1 to TRBJ2-1, with 7 positions matching TRBD1. Germline CDR1 is SGHRS and CDR2 is YFSETQ. Trimming cost V 3 bases and J 10 bases; bases outside gene matches: 10. This CDR3 is 14 amino acids long. The CDR3 is CASSWATGVREQFF. In nucleotides, the CDR3 is TGCGCCAGCAGCTGGGCCACAGGGGTAAGGGAGCAGTTCTTC. The full variable domain, its missing parts supplied by reference TRBV5-1 and TRBJ2-1, is KAGVTQTPRYLIKTRGQQVTLSCSPISGHRSVSWYQQTPGQGLQFLFEYFSETQRNKGNFPGRFSGRQFSNSRSEMNVSTLELGDSALYLCASSWATGVREQFFGPGTRLTVL.

The chain combines TRBV12-3 or TRBV12-4 with TRBJ1-4; TRBD1 might be the D (6 bases). The CDR3 sequence is 14 residues long. Trimming left V 4 bases short and J 8 bases short, with 14 bases between. The CDR3 region is CASSSGGHWEKLFF. The CDR3 DNA sequence: TGTGCCAGCAGTTCTGGGGGGCACTGGGAAAAACTGTTTTTT.

The chain combines TRBV14 with TRBJ2-1; 7 bases line up with TRBD1. The CDR3 extends over 15 amino acids. Germline assignment: CDR1 SGHDN and CDR2 FVKESK. J was trimmed by 6 bases and V by 0 bases; bases with no gene match: 5. The CDR3 loop reads CASSQEEQGRNEQFF. DNA of the CDR3: TGTGCCAGCAGCCAAGAAGAACAGGGGCGCAATGAGCAGTTCTTC.

V gene TRBV25-1 combines with J gene TRBJ2-3, with 8 bases aligning to TRBD2. J lost 4 bases, V lost 7 bases, and 13 bases had no gene match. This CDR3 comprises 16 residues. Germline CDR1 and CDR2: MGHDK and SYGVNS. The DNA of the CDR3 is TGTGCCAGCACCGATCGGGGGGGGACGGGGGCAGATACGCAGTATTTT. Amino acids: CASTDRGGTGADTQYF.

The rearrangement links TRBV5-6 to TRBJ2-1, with 7 nucleotides matching TRBD1. Trimming took 3 bases from V and 3 from J; bases not matched to a gene: 12. The V gene's germline CDR1 is SGHDT and CDR2 YYEEEE. This CDR3 spans 17 amino acids. The CDR3 nucleotides read TGTGCCAGCAGCTCGGGCCTAGGGGGCGAAGTCTACAATGAGCAGTTCTTC. Translating gives CASSSGLGGEVYNEQFF.

The genes are TRBV2 and TRBJ2-7, with D possibly matching TRBD2 (6 bases). Deletions cut 6 bases from V and 7 bases from J, with 25 bases between. Germline-derived CDR1 and CDR2 are SNHLY and FYNNEI. The CDR3 runs to 16 residues. CDR3 DNA sequence: TGTGCCAGCAGAACCGGGACTCAGTCTCCCTCGAGGGAGCAGTACTTC. Protein: CASRTGTQSPSREQYF.